The next 11 T cell receptor beta chains were all read from a single sample in a study of blood T cell repertoires in COVID-19. Assay: immunoSEQ multiplex PCR; the TCRdb copy retains only in-frame clones and omits some. The sample carries about 200,000 clones, 80% recorded once. What was sequenced was peripheral blood. The receptors were gathered from a woman aged 70 to 79 with acute or convalescent COVID-19.

The chain employs TRBV11-3 and TRBJ2-3, with 9 bases lining up with TRBD1. The germline gives CDR1 SGHNT, CDR2 YENEEA. This CDR3 has 15 residues. The V segment lost 5 bases and the J segment 5 bases; nucleotides outside the gene matches: 8. CDR3 sequence reads: CASSTGTGYRDTQYF. As DNA, the CDR3 is TGTGCCAGCAGCACCGGGACAGGGTATAGAGATACGCAGTATTTT.

The chain carries TRBV7-9 and TRBJ1-2, with a weak D call TRBD1 (5 bases). The CDR3 contains 15 residues. CDR1 is SEHNR, CDR2 FQNEAQ, per germline (reference sequence). V was shortened by 8 bases and J by 4 bases, with 20 bases between the two germline ends. This chain's CDR3 is CASGPAGGGGYGYTF. In DNA form, the CDR3 reads TGTGCCAGCGGCCCCGCGGGGGGAGGCGGCTATGGCTACACCTTC.

The CDR3 loop is CASSVQDRPTETQYF. The CDR3 DNA follows: TGCGCCAGCAGCGTCCAGGACAGGCCGACGGAGACCCAGTACTTC. The rearrangement links TRBV5-1 to TRBJ2-5; TRBD1 matches at 7 bases. The germline V gene has CDR1 SGHRS and CDR2 YFSETQ. Trimming took 4 bases from V and 5 from J; bases not matched to a gene: 11. CDR3 length: 15 residues.

The chain is built from TRBV7-6 and TRBJ2-1; 7 bases are shared with TRBD2. J lost 7 bases, V lost 5 bases, and 11 bases had no gene match. CDR3 length: 15 residues. Germline CDR1 and CDR2: SGHVS and FNYEAQ. The CDR3 here is CASSPTGPAGNEQFF. CDR3 nucleotides: TGTGCCAGCAGCCCAACGGGCCCAGCGGGGAATGAGCAGTTCTTC.

V and J are TRBV6-1 and TRBJ1-2, with TRBD1 matching over 7 bases. The CDR3 length is 16 residues. J was trimmed by 4 bases and V by 2 bases; bases with no gene match: 10. Per the germline V gene, CDR1 is MNHNS and CDR2 is SASEGT. CDR3 in amino acids: CASSESFGTVRYGYTF. In DNA, the CDR3 is TGTGCCAGCAGTGAATCTTTTGGGACAGTGCGCTATGGCTACACCTTC.

The chain combines TRBV7-9 with TRBJ2-1; 12 bases are a match to TRBD2. The CDR3 covers 15 residues. CDR1 SEHNR and CDR2 FQNEAQ come from the germline V gene (reference sequence). V was clipped by 5 bases and J by 8 bases; unmatched bases: 7. The CDR3 bases are TGTGCCAGCAGCCCGAGGACTAGCGGGAAGGATGAGCAGTTCTTC. Its translation is CASSPRTSGKDEQFF.

The V call is TRBV5-4, the J call TRBJ1-5, with 12 bases matching TRBD1. CDR3 length: 17 residues. J gave up 6 bases and V 3 bases, and 10 bases lay outside the gene matches. CDR1 is SGHNT, CDR2 YYREEE, per germline (reference sequence). Here the CDR3 DNA reads TGTGCCAGCAGCTCCGAGCCGGGACAGGGGGCGAGTCAGCCCCAGCATTTT. As protein: CASSSEPGQGASQPQHF.

V and J are TRBV19 and TRBJ2-3; the match to TRBD1 covers 7 bases. CDR1 and CDR2 (germline): LNHDA, SQIVND (reference sequence). V lost 7 bases, J lost 2 bases, and 15 bases stayed unmatched. This CDR3 is built from 17 residues. CDR3 DNA: TGTGCCAGTAAAAGAAACGGCGCCCAGGGGGTCACAGATACGCAGTATTTT. Protein product: CASKRNGAQGVTDTQYF.

This clone was seen just once. It is unclear where the CDR3 begins or ends on the DNA, so no DNA is shown, and the CDR3 is as TCRdb lists it. The V call is TRBV28, the J call TRBJ1-2; TRBD1 is the table's D call, not checked against the DNA. The CDR3 is 12 amino acids long, termini counted. Germline CDR1 is MDHEN and CDR2 is SYDVKM. CDR3: CASSSTVGQGTF.

The rearrangement joins TRBV6-5 to TRBJ1-1; D is unresolved. Trimming removed 8 bases from V and 2 bases from J, with 12 bases in between. In germline, CDR1 is MNHEY, CDR2 SVGAGI. The CDR3 runs to 13 residues. The CDR3 nucleotides are TGTGCCAGCCAATTGGAGAAAAACACTGAAGCTTTCTTT. Amino acids: CASQLEKNTEAFF.

The chain employs TRBV5-1 and TRBJ2-1; no reliable D call. Trimming left V 1 base short and J 0 bases short, with 11 bases between. Germline V gene sequence: CDR1 SGHRS, CDR2 YFSETQ. The CDR3 consists of 16 residues. For the CDR3, the DNA is TGCGCCAGCAGCTTGCAAGGCGGCAGCTCCTACAATGAGCAGTTCTTC. Translating it yields CASSLQGGSSYNEQFF.